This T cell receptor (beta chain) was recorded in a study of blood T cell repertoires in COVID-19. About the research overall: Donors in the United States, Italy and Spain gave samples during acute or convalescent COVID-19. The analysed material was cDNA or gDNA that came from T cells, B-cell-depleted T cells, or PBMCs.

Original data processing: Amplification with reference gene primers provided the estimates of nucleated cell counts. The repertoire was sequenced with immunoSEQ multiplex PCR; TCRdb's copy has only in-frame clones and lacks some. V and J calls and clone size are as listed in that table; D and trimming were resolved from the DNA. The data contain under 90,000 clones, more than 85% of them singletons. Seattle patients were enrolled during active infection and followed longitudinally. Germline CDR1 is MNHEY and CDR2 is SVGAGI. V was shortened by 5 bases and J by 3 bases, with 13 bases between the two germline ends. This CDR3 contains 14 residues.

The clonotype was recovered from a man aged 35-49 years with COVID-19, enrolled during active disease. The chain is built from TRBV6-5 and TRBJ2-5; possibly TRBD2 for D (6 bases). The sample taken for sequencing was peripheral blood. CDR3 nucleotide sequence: TGTGCCAGCAGTCGGGACTCCCCTAAAGAGACCCAGTACTTC. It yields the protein CASSRDSPKETQYF.